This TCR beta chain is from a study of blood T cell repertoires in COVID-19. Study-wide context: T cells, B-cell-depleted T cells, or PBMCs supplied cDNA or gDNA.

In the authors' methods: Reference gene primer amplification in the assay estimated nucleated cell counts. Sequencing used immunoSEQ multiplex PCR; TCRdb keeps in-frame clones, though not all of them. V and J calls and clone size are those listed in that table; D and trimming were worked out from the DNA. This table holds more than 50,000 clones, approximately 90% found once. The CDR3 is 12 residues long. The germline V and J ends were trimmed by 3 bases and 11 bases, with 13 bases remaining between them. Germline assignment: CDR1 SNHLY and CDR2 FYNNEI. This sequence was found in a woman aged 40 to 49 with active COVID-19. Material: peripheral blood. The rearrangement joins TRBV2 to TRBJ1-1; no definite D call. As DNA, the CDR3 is TGTGCCAGCAGTGAGTCTCGGGTAGAGGCTTTCTTT. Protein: CASSESRVEAFF.